Included here is one TCR beta chain sequence, with context. Its target is unknown. These data are taken from a study of cytomegalovirus exposure and HLA in healthy donors. Study-level points and caveats: Sequences of the TCR beta chain were said to predict the HLA-A and HLA-B alleles of most subjects accurately. Analysis performed later found over 15,000 TCR beta sequences associated with HLA alleles at 0.05 false discovery rate. A few chains tied to CMV proved CMV antigen-specific in vitro. Later analysis demonstrated an association between a missense DCLRE1C variant and TCR beta V- and J-gene trimming.

The CDR3 extends over 11 amino acids. Germline V gives CDR1 MDHEN, CDR2 SYDVKM. Primers included in the PCR were 60 Vbeta and 13 Jbeta primers. The method was immunoSEQ multiplex PCR; TCRdb's version includes in-frame clones alone and lacks a portion of them. The sample lists about 230,000 clones; 85% to 90% were seen once. This chain joins TRBV28 and TRBJ2-7; 7 bases match TRBD2. Input material: PBMCs. This sequence originates from a young woman in good health and CMV-seronegative. CDR3: CMSGTTGEQYF. The CDR3 region has the DNA TGTATGAGCGGGACCACCGGCGAGCAGTACTTC.